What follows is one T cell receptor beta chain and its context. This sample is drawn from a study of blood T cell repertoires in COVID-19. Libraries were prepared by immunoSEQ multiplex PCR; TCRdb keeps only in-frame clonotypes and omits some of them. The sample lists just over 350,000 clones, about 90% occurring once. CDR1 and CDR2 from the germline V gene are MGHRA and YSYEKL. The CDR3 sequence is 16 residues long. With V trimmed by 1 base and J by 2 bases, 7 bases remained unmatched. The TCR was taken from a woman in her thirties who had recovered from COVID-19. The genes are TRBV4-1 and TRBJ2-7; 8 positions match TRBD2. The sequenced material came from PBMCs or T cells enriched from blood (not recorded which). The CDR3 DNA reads TGCGCCAGCAGCCAAGCGACTAGCGAGGGGGCCTACGAGCAGTACTTC. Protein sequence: CASSQATSEGAYEQYF.